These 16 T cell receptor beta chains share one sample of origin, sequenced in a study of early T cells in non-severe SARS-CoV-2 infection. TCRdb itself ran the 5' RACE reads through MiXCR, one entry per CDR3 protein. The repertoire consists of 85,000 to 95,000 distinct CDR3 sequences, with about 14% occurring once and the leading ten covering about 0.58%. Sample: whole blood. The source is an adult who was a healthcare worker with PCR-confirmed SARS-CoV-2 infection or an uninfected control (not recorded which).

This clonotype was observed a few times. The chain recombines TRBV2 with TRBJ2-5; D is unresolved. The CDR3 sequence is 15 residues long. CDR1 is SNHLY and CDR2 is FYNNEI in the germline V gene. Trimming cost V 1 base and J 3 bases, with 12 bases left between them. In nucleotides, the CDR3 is TGTGCCAGCAGTGAAGATAACTCCTTAAAAGAGACCCAGTACTTC. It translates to CASSEDNSLKETQYF.

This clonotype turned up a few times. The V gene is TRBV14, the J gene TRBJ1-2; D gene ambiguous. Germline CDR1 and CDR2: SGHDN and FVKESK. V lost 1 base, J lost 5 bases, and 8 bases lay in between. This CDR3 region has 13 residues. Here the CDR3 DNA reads TGTGCCAGCAGCCAAGTTCGGGGATATGGCTACACCTTC. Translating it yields CASSQVRGYGYTF.

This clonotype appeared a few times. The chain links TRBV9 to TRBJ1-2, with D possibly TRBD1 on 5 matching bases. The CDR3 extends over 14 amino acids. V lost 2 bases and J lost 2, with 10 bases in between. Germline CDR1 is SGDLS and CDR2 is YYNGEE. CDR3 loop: CASSVDMGNYGYTF. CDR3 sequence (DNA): TGTGCCAGCAGCGTGGACATGGGGAACTATGGCTACACCTTC.

For the CDR3, the DNA is TGTGCCAGCAGTTTCAGGACAGGGAACACAGATACGCAGTATTTT. Its translation: CASSFRTGNTDTQYF. This rearrangement joins TRBV28 to TRBJ2-3, with TRBD1 matching over 8 bases. The germline CDR1 and CDR2 sequences are MDHEN and SYDVKM. J lost 2 bases, V lost 3 bases, and 4 bases had no gene match. This CDR3 region has 15 residues.

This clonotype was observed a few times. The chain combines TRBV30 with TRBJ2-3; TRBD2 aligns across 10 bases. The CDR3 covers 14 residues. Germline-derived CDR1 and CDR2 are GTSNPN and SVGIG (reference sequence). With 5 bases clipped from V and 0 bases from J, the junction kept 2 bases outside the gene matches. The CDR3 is CAWGLAASTDTQYF. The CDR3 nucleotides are TGTGCCTGGGGACTAGCGGCTAGCACAGATACGCAGTATTTT.

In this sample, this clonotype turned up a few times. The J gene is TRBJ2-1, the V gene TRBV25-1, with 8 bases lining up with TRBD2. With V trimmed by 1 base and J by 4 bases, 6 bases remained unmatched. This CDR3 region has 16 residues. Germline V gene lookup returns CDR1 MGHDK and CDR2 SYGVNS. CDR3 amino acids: CASSESLLAEYNEQFF. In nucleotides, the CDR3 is TGTGCCAGCAGTGAATCGTTACTAGCGGAGTACAATGAGCAGTTCTTC.

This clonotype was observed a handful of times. The CDR3 DNA is TGTGCCAGCAGCACGGCGACCGTCCTTAGCTCCTACGAGCAGTACGTC. This sequence encodes CASSTATVLSSYEQYV. The chain employs TRBV11-2 and TRBJ2-7, with D unresolved. The V and J ends lost 5 bases and 0 bases respectively, with 17 bases between them. CDR3 size: 16 residues. Per germline, CDR1 SGHAT and CDR2 FQNNGV.

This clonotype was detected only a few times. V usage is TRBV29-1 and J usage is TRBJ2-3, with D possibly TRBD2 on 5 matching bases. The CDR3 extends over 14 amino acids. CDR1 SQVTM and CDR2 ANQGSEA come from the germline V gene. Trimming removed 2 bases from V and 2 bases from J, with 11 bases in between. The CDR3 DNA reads TGCAGCGTTGAACAGCGCGGGTCCACAGATACGCAGTATTTT. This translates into CSVEQRGSTDTQYF.

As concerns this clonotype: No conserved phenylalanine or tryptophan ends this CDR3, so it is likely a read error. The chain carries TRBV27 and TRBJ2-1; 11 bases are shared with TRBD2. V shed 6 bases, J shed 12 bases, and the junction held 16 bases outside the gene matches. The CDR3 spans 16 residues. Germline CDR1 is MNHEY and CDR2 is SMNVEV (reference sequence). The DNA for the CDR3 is TGTGCCAGCAGCCCCCCTTGGTCGACTAGCGGGGAAGGGCAGTTCTAC. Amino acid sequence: CASSPPWSTSGEGQFY.

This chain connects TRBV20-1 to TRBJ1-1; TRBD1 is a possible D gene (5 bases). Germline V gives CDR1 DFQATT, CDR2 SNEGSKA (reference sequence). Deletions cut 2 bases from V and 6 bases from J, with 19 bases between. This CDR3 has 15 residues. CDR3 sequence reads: CSARRATGEFAEAFF. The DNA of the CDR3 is TGCAGTGCTAGAAGGGCAACAGGTGAATTCGCTGAAGCTTTCTTT.

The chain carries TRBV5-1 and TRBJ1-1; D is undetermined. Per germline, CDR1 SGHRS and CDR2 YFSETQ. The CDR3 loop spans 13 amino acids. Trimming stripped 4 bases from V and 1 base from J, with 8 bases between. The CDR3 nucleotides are TGCGCCAGCAGCCTCCGAGAGAACACTGAAGCTTTCTTT. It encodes CASSLRENTEAFF.

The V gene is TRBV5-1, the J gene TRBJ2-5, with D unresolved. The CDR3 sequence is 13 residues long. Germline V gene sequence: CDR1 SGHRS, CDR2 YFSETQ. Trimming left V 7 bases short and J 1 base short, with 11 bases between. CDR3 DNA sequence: TGCGCCAGCTCCGAGGCCCCCCAAGAGACCCAGTACTTC. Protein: CASSEAPQETQYF.

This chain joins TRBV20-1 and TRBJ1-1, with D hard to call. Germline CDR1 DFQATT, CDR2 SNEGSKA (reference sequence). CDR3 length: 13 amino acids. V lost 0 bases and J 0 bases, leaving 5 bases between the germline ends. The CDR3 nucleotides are TGCAGTGCTAGAGACACTGTGAACACTGAAGCTTTCTTT. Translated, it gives CSARDTVNTEAFF.

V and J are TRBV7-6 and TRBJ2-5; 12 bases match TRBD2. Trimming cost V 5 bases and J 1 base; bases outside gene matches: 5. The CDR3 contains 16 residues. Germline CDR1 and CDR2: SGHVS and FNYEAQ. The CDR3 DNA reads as TGTGCCAGCAGCGACCCTAGCGGGGGGGCCCAAGAGACCCAGTACTTC. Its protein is CASSDPSGGAQETQYF.

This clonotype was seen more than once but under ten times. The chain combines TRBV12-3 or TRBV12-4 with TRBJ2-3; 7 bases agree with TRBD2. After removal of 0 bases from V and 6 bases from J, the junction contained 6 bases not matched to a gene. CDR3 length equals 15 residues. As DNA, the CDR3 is TGTGCCAGCAGTTTAGCGTTGGCGGGGGTTGATACGCAGTATTTT. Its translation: CASSLALAGVDTQYF.

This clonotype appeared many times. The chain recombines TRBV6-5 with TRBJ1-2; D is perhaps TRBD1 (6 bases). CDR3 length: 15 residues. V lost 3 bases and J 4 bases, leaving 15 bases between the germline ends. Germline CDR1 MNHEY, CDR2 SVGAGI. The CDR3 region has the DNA TGTGCCAGCAGTTATAGCAACAGGGTGATCTATGGCTACACCTTC. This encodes CASSYSNRVIYGYTF.